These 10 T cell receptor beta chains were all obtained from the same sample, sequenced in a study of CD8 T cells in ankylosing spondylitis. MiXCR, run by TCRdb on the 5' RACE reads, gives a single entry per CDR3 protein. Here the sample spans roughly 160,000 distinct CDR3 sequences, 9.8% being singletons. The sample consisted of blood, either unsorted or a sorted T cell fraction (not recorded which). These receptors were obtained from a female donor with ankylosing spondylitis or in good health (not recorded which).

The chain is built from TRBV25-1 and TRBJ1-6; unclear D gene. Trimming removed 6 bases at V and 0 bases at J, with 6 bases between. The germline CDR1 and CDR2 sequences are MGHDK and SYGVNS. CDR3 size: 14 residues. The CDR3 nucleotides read TGTGCCAGCAGGTTAAGCTCCTATAATTCACCCCTCCACTTT. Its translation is CASRLSSYNSPLHF.

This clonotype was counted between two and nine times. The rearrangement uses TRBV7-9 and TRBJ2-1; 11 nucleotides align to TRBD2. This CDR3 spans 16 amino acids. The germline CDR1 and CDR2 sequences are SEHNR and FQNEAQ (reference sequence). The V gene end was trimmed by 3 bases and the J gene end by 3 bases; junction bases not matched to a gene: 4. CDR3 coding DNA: TGTGCCAGCAGCTTCATACTAGCGGGGGACTACAATGAGCAGTTCTTC. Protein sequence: CASSFILAGDYNEQFF.

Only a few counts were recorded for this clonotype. The CDR3 protein is CASSLPTSGPSTDTQYF. CDR3 nucleotides: TGTGCCAGCAGCCTCCCTACTAGCGGCCCTAGCACAGATACGCAGTATTTT. The chain uses TRBV7-2 and TRBJ2-3, with TRBD2 matching over 8 bases. Germline trimming cut 5 bases from V and 0 bases from J; bases unmatched to any gene: 10. The V gene's germline CDR1 is SGHTA and CDR2 FQGNSA. The CDR3 totals 17 residues.

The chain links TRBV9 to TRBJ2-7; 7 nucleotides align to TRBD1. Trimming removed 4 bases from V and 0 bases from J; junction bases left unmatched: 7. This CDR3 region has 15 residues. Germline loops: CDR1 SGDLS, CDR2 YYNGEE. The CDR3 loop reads CASSLGTARSYEQYF. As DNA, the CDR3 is TGTGCCAGCAGCCTCGGGACAGCTCGCTCCTACGAGCAGTACTTC.

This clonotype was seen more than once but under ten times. Written as DNA, the CDR3 is TGTGCCAGCAGTGAAGCGCAGGTTCTCGGAGAGGAGCAGTACTTC. Encoded protein: CASSEAQVLGEEQYF. The chain uses TRBV2 and TRBJ2-7; D gene uncertain. The germline gives CDR1 SNHLY, CDR2 FYNNEI. This CDR3 spans 15 amino acids. V lost 0 bases and J lost 7, with 16 bases in between. Complete variable domain (other parts from reference TRBV2 and TRBJ2-7): EPEVTQTPSHQVTQMGQEVILRCVPISNHLYFYWYRQILGQKVEFLVSFYNNEISEKSEIFDDQFSVERPDGSNFTLKIRSTKLEDSAMYFCASSEAQVLGEEQYFGPGTRLTVT.

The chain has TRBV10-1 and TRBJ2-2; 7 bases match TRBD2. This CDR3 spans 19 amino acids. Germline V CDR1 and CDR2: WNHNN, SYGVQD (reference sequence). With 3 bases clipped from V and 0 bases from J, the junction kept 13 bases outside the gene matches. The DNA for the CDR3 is TGCGCCAGCAGTGAAGTACGGCTAGCGGAAGTAACGAACACCGGGGAGCTGTTTTTT. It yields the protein CASSEVRLAEVTNTGELFF.

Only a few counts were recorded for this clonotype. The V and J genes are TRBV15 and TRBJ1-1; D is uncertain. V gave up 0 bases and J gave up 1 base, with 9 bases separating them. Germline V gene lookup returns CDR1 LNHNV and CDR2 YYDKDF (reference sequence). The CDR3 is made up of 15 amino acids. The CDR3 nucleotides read TGTGCCACCAGCAGAGATATGGAGGAGAACACTGAAGCTTTCTTT. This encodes CATSRDMEENTEAFF. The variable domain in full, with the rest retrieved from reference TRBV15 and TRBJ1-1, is DAMVIQNPRYQVTQFGKPVTLSCSQTLNHNVMYWYQQKSSQAPKLLFHYYDKDFNNEADTPDNFQSRRPNTSFCFLDIRSPGLGDTAMYLCATSRDMEENTEAFFGQGTRLTVV.

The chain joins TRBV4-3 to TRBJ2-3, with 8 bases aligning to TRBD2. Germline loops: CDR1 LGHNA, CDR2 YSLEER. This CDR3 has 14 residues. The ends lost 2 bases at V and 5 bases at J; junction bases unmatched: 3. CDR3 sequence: CASSQFGGGDTQYF. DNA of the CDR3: TGCGCCAGCAGCCAATTCGGGGGGGGAGATACGCAGTATTTT.

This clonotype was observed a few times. The CDR3 DNA reads as TGTGCCAGCAGTGCCCGCCCTTCTTCCTTTGGGAGCTACGAGCAGTACTTC. Its protein is CASSARPSSFGSYEQYF. V is TRBV27 and J is TRBJ2-7, with a possible D match to TRBD2 (5 bases). The CDR3 length is 17 residues. Germline V lookup: CDR1 MNHEY, CDR2 SMNVEV (reference sequence). Trimming shortened V by 5 bases and J by 3 bases, and 23 bases separated the two germline ends.

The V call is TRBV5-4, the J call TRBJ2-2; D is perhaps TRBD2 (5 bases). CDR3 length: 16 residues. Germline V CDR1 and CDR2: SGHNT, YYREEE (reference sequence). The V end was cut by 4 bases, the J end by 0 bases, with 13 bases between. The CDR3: CASSTSHGTNTGELFF. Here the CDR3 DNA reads TGTGCCAGCAGCACCTCTCACGGGACGAACACCGGGGAGCTGTTTTTT. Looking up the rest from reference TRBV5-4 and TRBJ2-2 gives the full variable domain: ETGVTQSPTHLIKTRGQQVTLRCSSQSGHNTVSWYQQALGQGPQFIFQYYREEENGRGNFPPRFSGLQFPNYSSELNVNALELDDSALYLCASSTSHGTNTGELFFGEGSRLTVL.